The T cell receptor (beta chain) described here comes from a study of T cells expressing NK-cell markers. Study details: Obtained from sorted CD3+CD56+NKG2C+, CD3+CD56+NKG2C- and CD3+CD56-NKG2C+ T cells were the TCR beta repertoires.

TCRdb reprocessed the 5' RACE reads, with one entry per CDR3 protein and no DNA. In total, the table holds roughly 300,000 distinct CDR3 sequences. Germline V gene lookup returns CDR1 DFQATT and CDR2 SNEGSKA (reference sequence). The CDR3 consists of 13 residues. This chain uses TRBV20-1 with TRBJ2-1; TCRdb's D call of TRBD2 is untestable without DNA. The sequence was collected from a woman between 18 and 75 years old in good health. The material sequenced was blood T cells: a sorted CD56 or NKG2C T cell subset, CD4+ or CD8+ T cells, or bulk PBMC T cells (not recorded which). CDR3 amino acids: CSAISGVYNEQFF.